This T cell receptor beta chain originates from a study of CD8+CD57+ T cells in acquired aplastic anemia. The overall study: Sorted CD4+ plus CD8+ cells gave DNA averaging 3.2 ug.

Details on this clonotype: What it recognizes is unknown.

Previously, flow cytometry had revealed CD8+CD57+ cell expansion in the patients chosen for sequencing. Severe acquired aplastic anemia was present in all patients. Looked up from germline, CDR1 is KGHDR and CDR2 is SFDVKD. The CDR3 is 13 amino acids. With 7 bases removed from V and 3 bases from J, the gap between germline ends came to 10 bases. Findings and caveats of the study: Simpson's diversity of CD8+ cells was not significantly different in patients compared with controls. Overlap between patients and controls comprised some 31 CD8+ CDR3 sequences.

Genomic DNA, serving as template, underwent TCR beta VDJ and CDR3 profiling. In TCRdb, the reads were re-called with MiXCR into one record per CDR3 protein. There are about 150,000 distinct CDR3 sequences in the sample; less than 60% occur only once, and roughly 12% lies in the top ten. This chain uses TRBV24-1 with TRBJ2-3, with D perhaps matching TRBD2 (5 bases). This receptor was taken from a human donor with aplastic anemia. Sequences were obtained from sorted CD4+, CD8+, or CD8+CD57+ T cells (not recorded which) from PBMCs. In DNA form, the CDR3 reads TGTGCCACCAGCGGAACTAGTACAGATACGCAGTATTTT. It codes for CATSGTSTDTQYF.